These T cell receptor beta chains were read from a single sample in a study of blood T cell repertoires in COVID-19. TCRdb's table, derived via immunoSEQ multiplex PCR, lists solely in-frame clones and lacks some. Of some 270,000 clones detected, about 90% appear once; the ten largest clones hold 3.1%. The specimen sequenced was PBMCs or T cells enriched from blood (not recorded which). The receptors derive from a woman between 35 and 50 years old who had been exposed to COVID-19. Both conserved end residues are part of each CDR3. The D gene is left open where the match is weak. Clone sizes are given selectively: once, few, many, or a class where the clone is expanded.

j_gene: TRBJ2-1; abundance: NA; v_gene: TRBV2; d_gene: NA; len: 13; CDR3aa: CASMRAENNEQFF; CDR3nt: TGTGCCAGCATGCGGGCAGAAAACAATGAGCAGTTCTTC
j_gene: TRBJ2-3; abundance: NA; v_gene: TRBV9; d_gene: NA; len: 14; CDR3aa: CASNGGNHPDTQYF; CDR3nt: TGTGCCAGCAATGGCGGGAACCATCCTGATACGCAGTATTTT
j_gene: TRBJ1-5; abundance: NA; v_gene: TRBV28; d_gene: NA; len: 17; CDR3aa: CASSVRRGKVSNQPQHF; CDR3nt: TGTGCCAGCAGTGTAAGAAGGGGAAAGGTTAGCAATCAGCCCCAGCATTTT
j_gene: TRBJ2-5; abundance: NA; v_gene: TRBV11-3; d_gene: TRBD2; len: 17; CDR3aa: CASSSSMGGSKWETQYF; CDR3nt: TGTGCCAGCAGCTCCAGTATGGGCGGGAGCAAGTGGGAGACCCAGTACTTC
j_gene: TRBJ1-5; abundance: NA; v_gene: TRBV5-4; d_gene: NA; len: 14; CDR3aa: CASSLGGVSQPQHF; CDR3nt: TGTGCCAGCAGCTTGGGGGGGGTGAGCCAGCCCCAGCATTTT
j_gene: TRBJ1-2; abundance: NA; v_gene: TRBV25-1; d_gene: TRBD1; len: 15; CDR3aa: CASSTTGELAYGYTF; CDR3nt: TGTGCCAGCAGTACGACAGGGGAACTTGCCTATGGCTACACCTTC
j_gene: TRBJ1-2; abundance: NA; v_gene: TRBV4-3; d_gene: NA; len: 15; CDR3aa: CASSQDSRGLGGYTF; CDR3nt: TGCGCCAGCAGCCAAGATTCGAGAGGGCTGGGAGGCTACACCTTC
j_gene: TRBJ1-2; abundance: NA; v_gene: TRBV3-1/TRBV3-2; d_gene: TRBD1; len: 16; CDR3aa: CASSQGQGLRDYGYTF; CDR3nt: TGTGCCAGCAGCCAGGGACAGGGCCTAAGGGACTATGGCTACACCTTC
j_gene: TRBJ2-2; abundance: NA; v_gene: TRBV19; d_gene: NA; len: 15; CDR3aa: CASSIESRNTGELFF; CDR3nt: TGTGCCAGTAGTATAGAGAGCCGGAACACCGGGGAGCTGTTTTTT
j_gene: TRBJ2-3; abundance: NA; v_gene: TRBV4-2; d_gene: TRBD1; len: 17; CDR3aa: CASSQAQGYGVTDTQYF; CDR3nt: TGTGCCAGCAGCCAGGCACAGGGGTACGGTGTCACCGATACGCAGTATTTT
j_gene: TRBJ1-5; abundance: once; v_gene: TRBV30; d_gene: TRBD1; len: 14; CDR3aa: CAWSVGGANQPQHF; CDR3nt: TGTGCCTGGAGTGTAGGGGGCGCGAATCAGCCCCAGCATTTT
j_gene: TRBJ1-6; abundance: few; v_gene: TRBV13; d_gene: NA; len: 15; CDR3aa: CASSLVGARGSPLHF; CDR3nt: TGTGCCAGCAGCTTAGTGGGGGCGCGAGGTTCACCCCTCCACTTT
j_gene: TRBJ1-1; abundance: few; v_gene: TRBV7-2; d_gene: NA; len: 16; CDR3aa: CASSQVVGGPNTEAFF; CDR3nt: TGTGCCAGCAGCCAGGTGGTGGGGGGGCCGAACACTGAAGCTTTCTTT
j_gene: TRBJ1-4; abundance: NA; v_gene: TRBV14; d_gene: NA; len: 14; CDR3aa: CASRHGVGNEKLFF; CDR3nt: TGTGCCAGCAGGCACGGGGTCGGTAATGAAAAACTGTTTTTT
j_gene: TRBJ2-6; abundance: NA; v_gene: TRBV6-9; d_gene: NA; len: 9; CDR3aa: CASPDVLTF; CDR3nt: TGTGCCAGCCCGGACGTCCTGACTTTC
j_gene: TRBJ1-4; abundance: NA; v_gene: TRBV9; d_gene: NA; len: 15; CDR3aa: CASSASMAANEKLFF; CDR3nt: TGTGCCAGCAGCGCAAGTATGGCGGCTAATGAAAAACTGTTTTTT
j_gene: TRBJ1-4; abundance: NA; v_gene: TRBV28; d_gene: NA; len: 15; CDR3aa: CASSLVTGRGEKLFF; CDR3nt: TGTGCCAGCAGTTTAGTTACAGGGAGGGGTGAAAAACTGTTTTTT
j_gene: TRBJ1-2; abundance: NA; v_gene: TRBV29-1; d_gene: TRBD1; len: 15; CDR3aa: CSVAWTGDRDYGYTF; CDR3nt: TGCAGCGTTGCGTGGACAGGGGATCGAGACTATGGCTACACCTTC
j_gene: TRBJ2-7; abundance: NA; v_gene: TRBV27; d_gene: TRBD1; len: 16; CDR3aa: CASSAITGGPFHEQYF; CDR3nt: TGTGCCAGCAGTGCCATAACAGGGGGACCGTTCCACGAGCAGTACTTC
j_gene: TRBJ2-1; abundance: NA; v_gene: TRBV5-1; d_gene: TRBD2; len: 17; CDR3aa: CASSLVYRGPGGNEQFF; CDR3nt: TGCGCCAGCAGCTTGGTCTATAGAGGGCCGGGGGGAAATGAGCAGTTCTTC
j_gene: TRBJ2-5; abundance: NA; v_gene: TRBV5-5; d_gene: NA; len: 13; CDR3aa: CASSLQLQETQYF; CDR3nt: TGTGCCAGCAGCTTACAATTGCAAGAGACCCAGTACTTC
j_gene: TRBJ2-3; abundance: NA; v_gene: TRBV9; d_gene: NA; len: 16; CDR3aa: CASSVSGAVSTDTQYF; CDR3nt: TGTGCCAGCAGCGTATCTGGGGCAGTTAGCACAGATACGCAGTATTTT
j_gene: TRBJ2-1; abundance: NA; v_gene: TRBV4-2; d_gene: TRBD1; len: 14; CDR3aa: CASSHDRGKAEQFF; CDR3nt: TGTGCCAGCAGCCACGACAGGGGTAAGGCTGAGCAGTTCTTC
j_gene: TRBJ1-2; abundance: few; v_gene: TRBV5-6; d_gene: NA; len: 13; CDR3aa: CASGPTGNYGYTF; CDR3nt: TGTGCCAGCGGACCAACAGGGAACTATGGCTACACCTTC
j_gene: TRBJ2-3; abundance: once; v_gene: TRBV6-2/TRBV6-3; d_gene: TRBD2; len: 16; CDR3aa: CASSTQAGGGADTQYF; CDR3nt: TGTGCCAGCAGTACTCAGGCGGGAGGAGGAGCAGATACGCAGTATTTT
j_gene: TRBJ1-1; abundance: NA; v_gene: TRBV6-4; d_gene: TRBD1; len: 15; CDR3aa: CASSDSGTGGTEAFF; CDR3nt: TGTGCCAGCAGTGACTCCGGGACAGGAGGGACTGAAGCTTTCTTT
j_gene: TRBJ2-5; abundance: many; v_gene: TRBV7-9; d_gene: NA; len: 13; CDR3aa: CASSPYTEETQYF; CDR3nt: TGTGCCAGCAGCCCCTACACAGAAGAGACCCAGTACTTC
j_gene: TRBJ1-2; abundance: NA; v_gene: TRBV29-1; d_gene: NA; len: 12; CDR3aa: CSARTTGYGYTF; CDR3nt: TGCAGCGCAAGAACTACAGGGTATGGCTACACCTTC
j_gene: TRBJ1-6; abundance: NA; v_gene: TRBV6-5; d_gene: NA; len: 15; CDR3aa: CASSYLGQYNSPLHF; CDR3nt: TGTGCCAGCAGTTACCTCGGACAGTATAATTCACCCCTCCACTTT
j_gene: TRBJ1-5; abundance: once; v_gene: TRBV4-3; d_gene: NA; len: 14; CDR3aa: CASSQKTAGQPQHF; CDR3nt: TGCGCCAGCAGCCAAAAAACAGCGGGGCAGCCCCAGCATTTT
j_gene: TRBJ2-3; abundance: NA; v_gene: TRBV11-3; d_gene: TRBD2; len: 16; CDR3aa: CASSLGLAGVVDTQYF; CDR3nt: TGTGCCAGCAGCTTAGGACTAGCGGGAGTCGTAGATACGCAGTATTTT
j_gene: TRBJ1-3; abundance: NA; v_gene: TRBV5-8; d_gene: NA; len: 16; CDR3aa: CASSQIAGQTGNTIYF; CDR3nt: TGTGCCAGCAGCCAAATCGCGGGGCAGACTGGAAACACCATATATTTT
j_gene: TRBJ1-3; abundance: NA; v_gene: TRBV7-9; d_gene: TRBD1; len: 18; CDR3aa: CASSYRSHRGRNGNTIYF; CDR3nt: TGTGCCAGCAGCTACCGATCACACAGGGGGCGCAACGGAAACACCATATATTTT
j_gene: TRBJ2-2; abundance: NA; v_gene: TRBV5-1; d_gene: TRBD2; len: 16; CDR3aa: CASSLTSSGGTGELFF; CDR3nt: TGCGCCAGCAGCTTAACCTCTAGCGGGGGAACCGGGGAGCTGTTTTTT
j_gene: TRBJ1-5; abundance: NA; v_gene: TRBV19; d_gene: TRBD1; len: 14; CDR3aa: CASSAGTGIRPQHF; CDR3nt: TGTGCCAGTAGTGCGGGGACAGGGATTCGGCCCCAGCATTTT